This entry concerns a single T cell receptor (beta chain). Its antigen is not yet known. There are no base qualities to consult, and no much larger clone falls within one base. These data come from a study of Tregs in tolerant kidney transplant recipients (dated by TCRdb to the late 2010s). Regarding the complete study: Before combined kidney and bone marrow transplantation, this study identified donor-specific regulatory T cells using TCRbeta sequencing and then followed those same cells after transplant. TCRbeta repertoire sequencing was used in a few healthy controls to compare several ways of expanding Tregs specific for an allogeneic donor.

For TCRbeta CDR3 sequencing, genomic DNA from the sorted cells was extracted using the QIAGEN DNeasy Blood and Tissue Kit. High-throughput TCRbeta CDR3 sequencing, which included PCR amplification with bias correction and internal controls, was done commercially through immunoSEQ. Under the source paper's analysis protocol: A unique productive TCRbeta sequence was defined by the CDR3 nucleotide sequence when primers matched, and otherwise by the CDR3 amino acid sequence together with the Vbeta and Jbeta genes. As a correction for sorting error, sequences shared between sorted populations at a frequency ratio of 2:1 or less were discarded, and the remaining shared sequences were assigned to the higher population. Donor-reactive sequences were defined as at least 5-fold expanded in CFSE-low cells versus unstimulated cells, with frequency of at least 0.01% in CFSE-low cells. Repertoire divergence was quantified by Jensen-Shannon divergence calculated from the top 100 TCRbeta sequences ranked by frequency. For samples with multiple sequencing runs, sorting error was corrected separately for each run before the runs were pooled. TCRdb obtained this table from immuneACCESS and retained in-frame rearrangements with V and J assigned. These tables miss some clones; where compared with another copy, unresolved V genes account for less than half of the shortfall, and the remainder is unexplained. The V and J calls and clone size are taken from that table; D and trimming were inferred from the DNA. The sample has more than 95,000 clones on record, about 90% of them singletons. Approximately 0.54% of the sample goes to the ten largest clones.

The paper's findings and limits, for the study overall: Biological reproducibility was not examined directly, but technical replication error appeared to be minimal. The study was constrained by small patient numbers, and validation of the findings is required in larger populations and under other immunosuppression protocols. Expanding Tregs with activated donor B cells appeared to identify the most biologically relevant and donor-specific TCRbeta repertoire.

Thawed PBMCs were FACS-sorted into unstimulated Tregs (CD4+CD25+CD127-), CD4+ non-Tregs (CD4+CD25-), CD4 cells and CD8 cells. Blood from healthy controls was obtained either from healthy volunteers or as purchased buffy coats. Healthy control blood was processed to PBMCs with a Ficoll density gradient and then cryopreserved, whereas patient PBMCs were collected both before and after transplant. Relative to germline, V is 2 bases shorter and J is 0 bases shorter, with 10 bases between their ends. Spanning cysteine to phenylalanine, the CDR3 consists of 15 amino acids. CDR3 DNA only is kept here, 45 bases in frame from base 1. The germline V gene encodes CDR1 MNHEY and CDR2 SVGAGI.

Sequencing was carried out using CD4+ T cells from blood. The chain couples TRBV6-5 to TRBJ1-1, and possibly TRBD1, on 5 matching bases. The sequence was obtained from a human donor in good health. The DNA sequence reads TGTGCCAGCAGTTACCAGACAGAGATGAACACTGAAGCTTTCTTT. It is translated as CASSYQTEMNTEAFF.